This entry lists 2 T cell receptor beta chains sequenced from one sample in a study of T cell changes during pregnancy in multiple sclerosis. This table comes from immunoSEQ multiplex PCR, and its TCRdb copy is limited to in-frame clones, with some not included. The sample contains about 38,000 clones, roughly 91% of which appear only once. Material: CD8+ T cells from peripheral blood mononuclear cells, obtained in the second trimester of pregnancy. The receptors stem from a female donor with multiple sclerosis, enrolled in a pregnancy study.

The chain carries TRBV5-1 and TRBJ2-1, with TRBD1 matching over 7 bases. Germline V gene data show CDR1 as SGHRS and CDR2 as YFSETQ. The CDR3 extends over 13 amino acids. V lost 3 bases, J lost 5 bases, and 2 bases stayed unmatched. CDR3 amino acids: CASSSGQNNEQFF. In DNA, the CDR3 is TGCGCCAGCAGCTCGGGACAGAACAATGAGCAGTTCTTC.

This sequence joins TRBV7-9 and TRBJ2-7; 15 bases line up with TRBD2. Looked up from germline, CDR1 is SEHNR and CDR2 is FQNEAQ (reference sequence). The CDR3 has 15 residues. Trimming cost V 5 bases and J 5 bases; bases outside gene matches: 4. In DNA, the CDR3 is TGTGCCAGCAGCCGGACTAGCGGGGGGGCAAACGAGCAGTACTTC. Amino acid sequence: CASSRTSGGANEQYF.